The 29 T cell receptor beta chains presented below share a single source sample, sequenced in a study of control samples from healthy donors and cancer patients. Clones were read by immunoSEQ multiplex PCR, and TCRdb kept only the in-frame ones, dropping some. The sample lists under 100,000 clones; about 89% were seen once. Sequenced: PBMCs. The receptors here all came from a woman in her fifties or sixties with colorectal cancer.

This clone was counted once. The chain has TRBV7-2 and TRBJ2-1; D tentatively reads TRBD1 or TRBD2 (5 bases each). The V gene lost 7 bases and the J gene lost 5 bases, with 15 bases spanning the gap. CDR1 and CDR2 (germline): SGHTA, FQGNSA. The CDR3 totals 14 residues. In nucleotides, the CDR3 is TGTGCCAGCAACCCAGGGAGCGCAAACAATGAGCAGTTCTTC. Translated: CASNPGSANNEQFF.

The J gene is TRBJ2-5, the V gene TRBV5-1; the D gene is possibly TRBD2 (6 bases). This CDR3 contains 13 residues. From germline, CDR1 is SGHRS and CDR2 YFSETQ. The ends were cut back, 5 bases at V and 2 bases at J, with 10 bases in the middle. The CDR3 sequence is CASRWDSQETQYF. Written as DNA, the CDR3 is TGCGCCAGCAGGTGGGACTCTCAAGAGACCCAGTACTTC. Supplemented by reference TRBV5-1 and TRBJ2-5, the full variable domain reads KAGVTQTPRYLIKTRGQQVTLSCSPISGHRSVSWYQQTPGQGLQFLFEYFSETQRNKGNFPGRFSGRQFSNSRSEMNVSTLELGDSALYLCASRWDSQETQYFGPGTRLLVL.

The CDR3 is CASSWGQSKGTEAFF. Here the CDR3 DNA reads TGCGCCAGCAGCTGGGGACAGTCAAAAGGCACTGAAGCTTTCTTT. The chain combines TRBV5-1 with TRBJ1-1, with 7 bases fitting TRBD1. The germline V gene encodes CDR1 SGHRS and CDR2 YFSETQ. J was trimmed by 4 bases and V by 3 bases; bases with no gene match: 9. CDR3 length: 15 amino acids.

V gene TRBV5-1 combines with J gene TRBJ2-5; the D call may be TRBD1 or TRBD2 (5 bases each). The CDR3 runs to 15 residues. CDR1 is SGHRS and CDR2 is YFSETQ in the germline V gene. Trimming left V 3 bases short and J 4 bases short, with 16 bases between. In DNA, the CDR3 is TGCGCCAGCAGCTATCTGACCGGGGCCCCAGAGACCCAGTACTTC. The encoded protein is CASSYLTGAPETQYF.

The rearrangement joins TRBV29-1 to TRBJ1-1; 7 positions agree with TRBD1. V trimming: 5 bases; J trimming: 1 base; junction bases outside the gene matches: 10. The CDR3 runs to 15 residues. The germline CDR1 and CDR2 sequences are SQVTM and ANQGSEA. CDR3 coding DNA: TGCAGCGTTTACTCTTTGGACAGGTGGAACACTGAAGCTTTCTTT. Translated: CSVYSLDRWNTEAFF.

This clone was counted once. The chain recombines TRBV19 with TRBJ2-3, with TRBD2 matching 7 bases. The junction had 15 bases not matched to a gene; V was cut back by 7 bases and J by 5 bases. This CDR3 is built from 16 residues. Germline CDR1 reads LNHDA; CDR2 reads SQIVND (reference sequence). The DNA of the CDR3 is TGTGCCAGTAAAGTCTCTAGCGGCAAGGTGGGAGATACGCAGTATTTT. It codes for CASKVSSGKVGDTQYF. Full variable domain (missing parts from reference TRBV19 and TRBJ2-3): DGGITQSPKYLFRKEGQNVTLSCEQNLNHDAMYWYRQDPGQGLRLIYYSQIVNDFQKGDIAEGYSVSREKKESFPLTVTSAQKNPTAFYLCASKVSSGKVGDTQYFGPGTRLTVL.

This clone was observed a single time. DNA of the CDR3: TGTGCCAGCAGTTACCGTCCGGGGGGGCACGAGCAGTTCTTC. It is translated as CASSYRPGGHEQFF. The chain uses TRBV6-6 and TRBJ2-1, with 8 bases identical to TRBD2. With 2 bases clipped from V and 10 bases from J, the junction kept 7 bases outside the gene matches. The CDR3 contains 14 residues. In germline, CDR1 is MNHNY, CDR2 SVGAGI (reference sequence).

The chain links TRBV6-2 or TRBV6-3 to TRBJ2-3; D call uncertain. Between the trimmed V and J ends, which lost 2 bases and 2 bases, there was a span of 11 bases. CDR3 length: 15 residues. Germline CDR1 reads MNHEY; CDR2 reads SVGEGT. The CDR3 region is CASSYNDGYTDTQYF. CDR3 coding DNA: TGTGCCAGCAGTTACAACGACGGGTACACAGATACGCAGTATTTT.

The genes are TRBV9 and TRBJ1-6; a possible D gene is TRBD1 (5 bases). CDR1 SGDLS and CDR2 YYNGEE come from the germline V gene. The CDR3 sequence is 16 residues long. Trimming cost V 0 bases and J 5 bases, with 12 bases left between them. Here the CDR3 reads CASSVGGRTDNSPLHF. The CDR3 DNA is TGTGCCAGCAGCGTAGGGGGACGGACGGATAATTCACCCCTCCACTTT.

This clone appeared a single time. A read error may produce the germline difference seen at one junction end. This sequence joins TRBV30 and TRBJ2-5; D might be TRBD1 (7 bases). CDR1 GTSNPN and CDR2 SVGIG come from the germline V gene (reference sequence). This CDR3 comprises 15 residues. CDR3 nucleotides: TGTGCCTGGAGGGCAGCAGGGGGGAGCCAAGGGACCCAGTACTTC. Protein product: CAWRAAGGSQGTQYF.

The chain couples TRBV3-1 (or the pseudogene TRBV3-2) to TRBJ1-5; D is uncertain. This CDR3 contains 15 residues. V dropped 1 base and J dropped 3 bases, with 10 bases sitting between them. Germline CDR1 is LGHDT and CDR2 is YNNKEL (reference sequence). CDR3 sequence (DNA): TGTGCCAGCAGCCAAGGCGGACTCTCCAATCAGCCCCAGCATTTT. This encodes CASSQGGLSNQPQHF.

The rearrangement joins TRBV27 to TRBJ2-4, with TRBD1 matching over 8 bases. Germline CDR1 and CDR2: MNHEY and SMNVEV (reference sequence). J was trimmed by 9 bases and V by 3 bases; bases with no gene match: 4. This CDR3 has 13 residues. CDR3 sequence (DNA): TGTGCCAGCAGTTTGACAGGGGAAGGCATTCAGTACTTC. Protein sequence: CASSLTGEGIQYF.

The gene calls are TRBV27 and TRBJ1-2; D possibly corresponds to TRBD1 (5 bases). Germline V gives CDR1 MNHEY, CDR2 SMNVEV (reference sequence). The V end lost 3 bases, the J end lost 7 bases, and 12 bases lay between the germline ends. The CDR3 is made up of 13 amino acids. CDR3 residues: CASSFQGLGGYTF. The CDR3, as DNA: TGTGCCAGCAGTTTCCAGGGATTAGGTGGCTACACCTTC.

The chain recombines TRBV28 with TRBJ1-4, with D tentatively TRBD1 (6 bases). Looked up from germline, CDR1 is MDHEN and CDR2 is SYDVKM. The CDR3 has 15 residues. V dropped 6 bases and J dropped 0 bases, with 11 bases sitting between them. The CDR3 region is CASRGGPATNEKLFF. DNA of the CDR3: TGTGCCAGCAGGGGGGGCCCAGCAACTAATGAAAAACTGTTTTTT.

This chain links TRBV13 with TRBJ1-4; D perhaps matches TRBD1 (5 bases). Trimming removed 5 bases from V and 7 bases from J, with 11 bases in between. CDR1 PRHDT and CDR2 FYEKMQ come from the germline V gene (reference sequence). The CDR3 is made up of 13 amino acids. CDR3 nucleotide sequence: TGTGCCAGCAGCGCCGGACAAGGTGAAAAACTGTTTTTT. This encodes CASSAGQGEKLFF.

The V and J genes are TRBV14 and TRBJ2-5; D not certain. The V and J ends lost 1 base and 5 bases respectively, with 17 bases between them. The CDR3 is 16 amino acids. From germline, CDR1 is SGHDN and CDR2 FVKESK. The chain's CDR3 is CASSQGGSPRPETQYF. CDR3 DNA: TGTGCCAGCAGCCAAGGCGGCAGCCCGAGGCCGGAGACCCAGTACTTC.

The chain employs TRBV28 and TRBJ2-7; 8 bases are shared with TRBD1. Per the germline V gene, CDR1 is MDHEN and CDR2 is SYDVKM. This CDR3 contains 15 residues. The V and J ends lost 4 bases and 6 bases, in that order; junction bases with no gene match: 11. CDR3 DNA: TGTGCCAGCAGTTCGCGCGACAGGGGAAGCTCCGAGCAGTACGTC. It codes for CASSSRDRGSSEQYV.

The V call is TRBV5-1, the J call TRBJ2-3; D ambiguous. The CDR3 loop spans 15 amino acids. With 0 bases removed from V and 2 bases from J, the gap between germline ends came to 10 bases. Germline assignment: CDR1 SGHRS and CDR2 YFSETQ. The CDR3 region has the DNA TGCGCCAGCAGCTTGGTTGACACTTTCACAGATACGCAGTATTTT. This gives the protein CASSLVDTFTDTQYF.

This chain links TRBV5-6 with TRBJ2-5; D is unresolved. This CDR3 is built from 13 residues. Germline V gene data show CDR1 as SGHDT and CDR2 as YYEEEE. The germline V and J ends were trimmed by 1 base and 4 bases, with 8 bases remaining between them. The CDR3, as DNA: TGTGCCAGCAGCTTGAAGAACGGAGAGACCCAGTACTTC. The encoded protein is CASSLKNGETQYF.

The rearrangement links TRBV7-9 to TRBJ2-6, with D unclear. Trimming took 4 bases from V and 1 from J, leaving 5 bases between them. Germline assignment: CDR1 SEHNR and CDR2 FQNEAQ (reference sequence). The CDR3 extends over 14 amino acids. DNA for the CDR3: TGTGCCAGCAGCTCCGCGTCTGGGGCCAACGTCCTGACTTTC. Protein product: CASSSASGANVLTF.

The sample holds one count of this clone. This chain connects TRBV6-5 to TRBJ2-7; the match to TRBD2 covers 9 bases. Germline-derived CDR1 and CDR2 are MNHEY and SVGAGI. V shed 7 bases, J shed 5 bases, and the junction held 9 bases outside the gene matches. CDR3 length: 14 residues. The CDR3 is CASTGGGAGHEQYV. The CDR3 nucleotides are TGTGCCAGCACAGGCGGGGGGGCCGGCCACGAGCAGTACGTC.

The gene calls are TRBV5-6 and TRBJ2-1, with 13 bases lining up with TRBD2. V gave up 4 bases and J gave up 2 bases; unmatched junction bases: 9. Germline V CDR1 and CDR2: SGHDT, YYEEEE. This CDR3 has 18 amino acids. CDR3 coding DNA: TGTGCCAGCAGCAGGACTAGCGGGGGCTCCGTAACCTACAATGAGCAGTTCTTC. It translates to CASSRTSGGSVTYNEQFF.

This chain links TRBV4-3 with TRBJ2-7; TRBD1 is a possible D gene (5 bases). The CDR3 sequence is 15 residues long. V lost 0 bases to trimming and J lost 7 bases, with 16 bases between them. Germline assignment: CDR1 LGHNA and CDR2 YSLEER. The DNA for the CDR3 is TGCGCCAGCAGCCAAGAAGGGGCAGGGTACGGAGAGCAGTACGTC. It is translated as CASSQEGAGYGEQYV.

This rearrangement joins TRBV13 to TRBJ2-2, with D maybe TRBD1 (6 bases). Per the germline V gene, CDR1 is PRHDT and CDR2 is FYEKMQ (reference sequence). The V end lost 5 bases, the J end lost 5 bases, and 12 bases lay between the germline ends. The CDR3 spans 14 residues. CDR3 region: CASSAFGQTGELFF. The CDR3 nucleotides read TGTGCCAGCAGCGCCTTTGGACAGACCGGGGAGCTGTTTTTT.

About this clone itself: A junction boundary mismatches the germline segment, possibly from a read error. This chain connects TRBV7-3 to TRBJ2-3, with 9 bases lining up with TRBD2. CDR1 and CDR2 from the germline V gene are SGHTA and FQGTGA. This CDR3 contains 12 residues. The CDR3 region has the DNA TGTGCCAGCAGCGTAGCGGGGGCCCCCACGAATTTT. It yields the protein CASSVAGAPTNF.

Note on this clone: The sample has other DNA sequences that encode this CDR3 too. The chain couples TRBV6-5 to TRBJ1-4; the D gene is possibly TRBD1 (5 bases). The CDR3 length is 15 residues. V was pared by 4 bases and J by 3 bases, with 12 bases between. The V gene's germline CDR1 is MNHEY and CDR2 SVGAGI. Here the CDR3 DNA reads TGTGCCAGCAGTTCCACGGGGGGGGCTAATGAAAAACTGTTTTTT. Protein sequence: CASSSTGGANEKLFF.

This chain joins TRBV3-1 (or the pseudogene TRBV3-2) and TRBJ1-5; 7 positions agree with TRBD1. Germline CDR1 and CDR2: LGHDT and YNNKEL (reference sequence). The CDR3 loop spans 15 amino acids. V dropped 8 bases and J dropped 0; count of bases not matched to a gene: 7. DNA for the CDR3: TGTGCCAGCCGAGAGGGGGCGGTTAGCAATCAGCCCCAGCATTTT. This encodes CASREGAVSNQPQHF.

This clone was seen just once. The chain is built from TRBV5-1 and TRBJ2-3, with 10 bases matching TRBD2. V gave up 0 bases and J gave up 5 bases; unmatched junction bases: 6. In germline, CDR1 is SGHRS, CDR2 YFSETQ. The CDR3 is 16 residues long. The DNA for the CDR3 is TGCGCCAGCAGCTTGGGGGCTAGCGGGGGAAAAGATACGCAGTATTTT. It codes for CASSLGASGGKDTQYF.

There are a few counts of this clone. The chain is built from TRBV5-6 and TRBJ2-4, with D maybe TRBD1 (5 bases). Germline V gene lookup returns CDR1 SGHDT and CDR2 YYEEEE. Trimming took 2 bases from V and 3 from J, leaving 12 bases between them. The CDR3 is 15 residues long. The CDR3 DNA reads TGTGCCAGCAGCTTCCAGGGTAACTACAAAAACATTCAGTACTTC. This gives the protein CASSFQGNYKNIQYF.